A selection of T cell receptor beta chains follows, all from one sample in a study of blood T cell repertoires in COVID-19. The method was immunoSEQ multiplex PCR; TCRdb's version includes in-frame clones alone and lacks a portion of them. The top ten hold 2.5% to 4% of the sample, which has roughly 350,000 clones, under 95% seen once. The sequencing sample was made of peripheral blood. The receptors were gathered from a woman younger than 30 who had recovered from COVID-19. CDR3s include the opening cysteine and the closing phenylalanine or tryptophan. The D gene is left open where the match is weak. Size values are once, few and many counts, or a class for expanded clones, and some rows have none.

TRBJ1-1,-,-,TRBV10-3,TGTGCCATCATGGAGGGCGGTGAAGCTTTCTTT,CAIMEGGEAFF
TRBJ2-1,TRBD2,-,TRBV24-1,TGTGCCACCAGTGATCAGACGTGGACTAGCGGGAGGAGCTCCTACAATGAGCAGTTCTTC,CATSDQTWTSGRSSYNEQFF
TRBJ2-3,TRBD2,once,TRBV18,TGTGCCAGCACCTCGGGGGGAGATACGCAGTATTTT,CASTSGGDTQYF
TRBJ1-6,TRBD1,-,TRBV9,TGTGCCAGCAGCGTCGGACAGGGGAGGTCCTATAATTCACCCCTCCACTTT,CASSVGQGRSYNSPLHF
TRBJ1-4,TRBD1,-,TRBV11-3,TGTGCCAGCAGCTACCCCGGGACAGGGAATGAAAAACTGTTTTTT,CASSYPGTGNEKLFF
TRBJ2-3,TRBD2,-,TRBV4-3,TGCGCCAGCAGCCAAGATCGCGGGGCGGGAGTTTCAGATACGCAGTATTTT,CASSQDRGAGVSDTQYF
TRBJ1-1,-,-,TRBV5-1,TGCGCCAGCAGCCCACCGGGACACCTATTCCAGAACACTGAAGCTTTCTTT,CASSPPGHLFQNTEAFF
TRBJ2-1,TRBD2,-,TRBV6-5,TGTGCCAGCAGTTACCACCCCGGGACTAGCTCCAATGAGCAGTTCTTC,CASSYHPGTSSNEQFF
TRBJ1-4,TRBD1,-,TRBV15,TGTGCCACCCGGACAGGGGCTAATGAAAAACTGTTTTTT,CATRTGANEKLFF
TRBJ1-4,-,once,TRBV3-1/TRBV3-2,TGTGCCAGCAGCCAAGAGTGGCAGGGGAGTGAAAAACTGTTTTTT,CASSQEWQGSEKLFF
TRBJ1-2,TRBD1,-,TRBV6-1,TGTGCCAGCAGTGACCGACAGGGAGGTGGCTACACCTTC,CASSDRQGGGYTF
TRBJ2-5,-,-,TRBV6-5,TGTGCCAGCAGCGCCCTACAAGAGACCCAGTACTTC,CASSALQETQYF
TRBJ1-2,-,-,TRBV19,TGTGCCAGTAGTACCGCCCAGGGATTAAGCTATGGCTACACCTTC,CASSTAQGLSYGYTF
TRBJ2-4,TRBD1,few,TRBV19,TGTGCCAGTAGTCTCTACCTAGCCGGGACAGGAAACATTCAGTACTTC,CASSLYLAGTGNIQYF
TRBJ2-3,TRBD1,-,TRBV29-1,TGCAGCGTTGAAGACCGTGCCGGGACAGGGAATTTGGGGAGCACAGATACGCAGTATTTT,CSVEDRAGTGNLGSTDTQYF
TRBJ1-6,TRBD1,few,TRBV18,TGTGCCAGCTCACCACCCTCCGGGACAGATAATTCACCCCTCCACTTT,CASSPPSGTDNSPLHF
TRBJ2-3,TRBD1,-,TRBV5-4,TGTGCCAGCAGCCTACAGGGGGCGAAAGATACGCAGTATTTT,CASSLQGAKDTQYF
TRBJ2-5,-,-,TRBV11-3,TGTGCCAGCAGCAAACAGAAAGAGACCCAGTACTTC,CASSKQKETQYF
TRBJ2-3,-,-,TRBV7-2,TGTGCCAGCAGCCCCGCGGCGGGACTCACAGATACGCAGTATTTT,CASSPAAGLTDTQYF
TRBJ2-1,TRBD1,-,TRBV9,TGTGCCAGCAGCGAAGGGACAGGGGGAGCCCAAGACAATGAGCAGTTCTTC,CASSEGTGGAQDNEQFF
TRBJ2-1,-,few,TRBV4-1,TGCGCCAGCAGCCCCATACCAGGGCCTGAGCAGTTCTTC,CASSPIPGPEQFF